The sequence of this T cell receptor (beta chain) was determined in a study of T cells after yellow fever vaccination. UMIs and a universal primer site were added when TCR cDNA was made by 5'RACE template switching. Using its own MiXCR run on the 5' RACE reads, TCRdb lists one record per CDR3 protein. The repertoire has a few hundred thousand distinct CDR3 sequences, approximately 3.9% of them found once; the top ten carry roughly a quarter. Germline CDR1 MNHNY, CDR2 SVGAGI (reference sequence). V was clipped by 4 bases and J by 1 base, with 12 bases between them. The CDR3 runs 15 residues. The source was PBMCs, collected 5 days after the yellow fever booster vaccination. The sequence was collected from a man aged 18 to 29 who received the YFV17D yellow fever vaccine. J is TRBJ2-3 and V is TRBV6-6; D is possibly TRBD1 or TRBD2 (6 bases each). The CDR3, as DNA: TGTGCCAGCAGTTTGGGGGGCCCCGGCACAGATACGCAGTATTTT. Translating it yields CASSLGGPGTDTQYF.